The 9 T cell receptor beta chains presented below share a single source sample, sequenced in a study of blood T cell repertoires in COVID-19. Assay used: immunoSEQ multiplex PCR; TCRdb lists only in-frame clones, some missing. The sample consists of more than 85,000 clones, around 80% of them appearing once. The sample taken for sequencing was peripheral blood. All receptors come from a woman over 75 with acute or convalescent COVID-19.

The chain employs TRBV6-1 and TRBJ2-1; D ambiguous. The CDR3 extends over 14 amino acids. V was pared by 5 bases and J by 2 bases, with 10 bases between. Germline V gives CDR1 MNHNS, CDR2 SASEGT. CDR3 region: CASSYGGAYNEQFF. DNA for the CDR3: TGTGCCAGCAGTTATGGCGGCGCCTACAATGAGCAGTTCTTC.

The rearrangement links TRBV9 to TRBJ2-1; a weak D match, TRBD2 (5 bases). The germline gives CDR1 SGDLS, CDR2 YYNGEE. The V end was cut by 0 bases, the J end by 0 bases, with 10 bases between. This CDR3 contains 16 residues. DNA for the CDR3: TGTGCCAGCAGCGTAGCGGGGATCTACTCCTACAATGAGCAGTTCTTC. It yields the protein CASSVAGIYSYNEQFF.

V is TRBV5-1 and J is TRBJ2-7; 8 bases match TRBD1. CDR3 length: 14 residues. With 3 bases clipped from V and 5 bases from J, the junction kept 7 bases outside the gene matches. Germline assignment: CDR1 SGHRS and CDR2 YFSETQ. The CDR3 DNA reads TGCGCCAGCAGCTCAGGAGGACAGGGCGACGAGCAGTACTTC. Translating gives CASSSGGQGDEQYF.

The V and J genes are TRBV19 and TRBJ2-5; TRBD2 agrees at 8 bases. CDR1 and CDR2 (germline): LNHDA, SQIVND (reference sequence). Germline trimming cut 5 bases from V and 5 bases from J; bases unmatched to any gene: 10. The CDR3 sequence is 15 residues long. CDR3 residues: CASSFDGREGETQYF. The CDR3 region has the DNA TGTGCCAGTAGTTTCGACGGGAGGGAGGGGGAGACCCAGTACTTC.

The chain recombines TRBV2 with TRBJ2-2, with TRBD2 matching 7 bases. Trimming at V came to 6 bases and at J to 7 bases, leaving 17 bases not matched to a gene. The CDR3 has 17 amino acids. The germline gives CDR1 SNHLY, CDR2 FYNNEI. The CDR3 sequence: CASSPGPPGGSYGELFF. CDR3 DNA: TGTGCCAGCAGCCCCGGGCCCCCGGGGGGTTCATACGGGGAGCTGTTTTTT.

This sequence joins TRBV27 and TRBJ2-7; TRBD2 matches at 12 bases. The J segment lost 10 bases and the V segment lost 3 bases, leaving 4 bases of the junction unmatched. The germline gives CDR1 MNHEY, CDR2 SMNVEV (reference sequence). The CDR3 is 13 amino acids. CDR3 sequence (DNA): TGTGCCAGCAGTTTTCTAGCGGGAGGGCCTCAGTACTTC. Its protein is CASSFLAGGPQYF.

The chain's CDR3 is CASSDYHRDEQYF. The CDR3 DNA reads as TGTGCCAGCAGTGATTACCACAGGGACGAGCAGTACTTC. V is TRBV6-4 and J is TRBJ2-7; D perhaps matches TRBD1 (6 bases). CDR1 MRHNA and CDR2 SNTAGT come from the germline V gene. CDR3 size: 13 residues. V shed 3 bases and J shed 5 bases, with 11 bases lying between them.

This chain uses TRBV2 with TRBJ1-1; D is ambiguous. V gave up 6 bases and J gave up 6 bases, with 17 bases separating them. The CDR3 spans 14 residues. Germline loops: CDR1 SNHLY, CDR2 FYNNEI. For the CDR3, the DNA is TGTGCCAGCAGGGACGGACGCGGAGGGCCTGAAGCTTTCTTT. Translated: CASRDGRGGPEAFF.

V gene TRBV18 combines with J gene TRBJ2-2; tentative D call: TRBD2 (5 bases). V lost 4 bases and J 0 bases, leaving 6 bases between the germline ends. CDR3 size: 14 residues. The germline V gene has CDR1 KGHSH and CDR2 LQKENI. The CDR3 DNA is TGTGCCAGCTCACGCGGGCCGAACACCGGGGAGCTGTTTTTT. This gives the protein CASSRGPNTGELFF.